The T cell receptor beta chain described here comes from a study of identical twins (dated by TCRdb to the mid-2010s). Regarding the complete study: To test whether fetal clonotypes persist, this study deep-sequenced TCR alpha and beta repertoires from monozygotic twins, from unrelated adults of various ages, and from cord blood. Replicate twin experiments were performed at different times using different library preparation protocols to rule out contamination. Points the paper makes about the study in general: Abundant cord blood beta clonotypes carried fewer insertions; young adult naive repertoires showed a weaker similar trend, while memory repertoires showed none. In monozygotic twins, recombination models systematically underestimated out-of-frame TCR alpha sharing, but the models matched the sharing seen between unrelated individuals. The excess sharing between twins in beta out-of-frame sequences was weaker because fewer shared sequences reduced the signal-to-noise ratio. Zero-insertion analyses could be partly confounded by invariant T cells such as MAIT and iNKT, although diverse VJ usage argued against such confounding for most clonotypes. Because the same donors could not be followed over many years, conclusions were based on cross-sectional statistical analysis. Compared with coincidental sharing between unrelated individuals, an excess of low generation-probability sequences was observed among out-of-frame TCR alpha sequences shared between twins.

The CDR3 starts with the cysteine, ends with the phenylalanine, and has 14 residues. Only the CDR3 region is kept as DNA, spanning 42 bases read in frame from base 1. The V end loses 1 base and the J end loses 1 base, and a stretch of 8 bases separates them. Reading the germline V gene (reference sequence) gives CDR1 LGHDT and CDR2 YNNKEL. All donors were healthy Caucasians. Three pairs of female monozygotic twins, all aged about 18 to 29 years, made up the twin cohort. Positive isolation kits from Invitrogen were used to isolate the CD4+ and CD8+ T cell populations. To prepare the library, 5' RACE was applied. Sequenced using an Illumina HiSeq 2000. Template switching introduced a universal primer binding site; the final cDNA contained a unique molecular identifier, enabling accurate counting of TCR cDNA molecules. First-strand cDNA for TCR alpha and beta chains was synthesized from specific primers in the conserved constant-segment region. To control for contamination, each cDNA library was double barcoded with a SMART-Mk sample barcode plus Illumina barcodes. TruSeq adapter sequences along with Illumina sample barcodes were introduced in two successive PCR steps. Sequencing of the TCR alpha and beta cDNA libraries was done on the Illumina HiSeq platform using custom primers. The authors processed their data as follows. MiGEC processed the raw reads to extract unique molecular identifiers, while MiXCR was used to determine the CDR3 positions. Recombination models were inferred per individual with the repgenHMM and IGoR tools using an EM algorithm. Shared clonotypes were analyzed with the tcR package in R, and sharing was normalized by the product of cloneset sizes. To study raw recombination without the effects of thymic and clonal selection, out-of-frame nonproductive sequences were analyzed. Using fastp at Q25 and MiXCR, TCRdb reprocessed the public reads and kept productive beta chains. Each entry merges the rows of one CDR3 protein and shows their most common DNA and genes. Clone size and V and J calls follow TCRdb, not the original study. Recorded for this sample are roughly 540,000 distinct CDR3 sequences; about 20% of them occurred a single time. The ten largest make up about 0.91% of the sample.

This clonotype appeared a few times. There is no known antigen for this receptor. Base qualities are not at hand, and no much larger clone is one base apart. This same sample was also taken into another study, of T cells expressing NK-cell markers. As the second study states: Three sorted T-cell subsets (CD3+CD56+NKG2C+, CD3+CD56+NKG2C- and CD3+CD56-NKG2C+) from fewer than 10 donors had their TCR beta-chain repertoires profiled. Of the eight sequenced donors, seven were found to be HCMV-seropositive and one was found to be HCMV-seronegative. In several experiments an anti-gammadeltaTCR antibody was added to restrict sorting to alphabetaTCR-expressing T cells. In several donors, the dominant CD3+CD56+NKG2C+ clonotypes were found to rank among the top 10 CD8+ clonotypes and to make up roughly 1.0-7.0% of CD8+ T cells. Those dominant clonotypes were again the most abundant among CD3+CD56-NKG2C+ cells in a handful of donors, at roughly 25-60.1%. Whether the expanded NKG2C-expressing T cell clones were specific for HCMV antigens remained unclear. Randomly selected healthy volunteers, three men and five women, were used as the eight sequenced donors. To determine HCMV serostatus, a commercial ELISA kit was used to detect HCMV-specific IgG in serum. Reads were demultiplexed and grouped by UMI with MIGEC, and clonotypes were assembled and quantified with MiTCR. To remove erroneous sequences, TCR cDNA sequences were retained only when supported by two or more reads. Downstream repertoire analysis used the tcR package, and clonotypes were matched across fractions by CDR3 nucleotide sequence plus V segment. VDJmatch was used to annotate antigen specificity against VDJdb, with one amino acid substitution in CDR3 allowed.

The V and J segments used are TRBV3-1 and TRBJ2-7, with the D gene call left open. The sequence derives from a woman aged 18-35 years in good health. Material for sequencing was CD4+ T cells sorted from blood. The nucleotide sequence is TGTGCCAGCAGCCAAGTAGGTACATCCTACGAGCAGTACTTC. This gives the protein CASSQVGTSYEQYF.